The 24 T cell receptor beta chains below were found in one sample sequenced in a study of shared clonotypes between healthy human individuals. TCRdb's copy holds only in-frame clones and misses some; the assay was immunoSEQ multiplex PCR. The sample records 2 million or so clones, around 96% being singletons. In the naive CD8 group, cells lacked CD45RO and were positively selected for CCR7, so terminally differentiated effector memory CD45RA+ cells were left out. Sample: naive CD8+ T cells sorted from blood. The source is a man between 18 and 35 years old in good health.

The J gene is TRBJ2-5, the V gene TRBV6-5; 7 nucleotides match TRBD2. Germline lookup yields CDR1 MNHEY and CDR2 SVGAGI. The CDR3 spans 15 residues. V lost 7 bases, J lost 4 bases, and 12 bases stayed unmatched. The CDR3 DNA is TGTGCCAGCAAGTTAGCGGGTGGCATAATAGAGACCCAGTACTTC. Translating it yields CASKLAGGIIETQYF.

This rearrangement joins TRBV29-1 to TRBJ1-1; D call uncertain. The germline CDR1 and CDR2 sequences are SQVTM and ANQGSEA. Trimming took off 5 bases at V and 7 bases at J, with 17 bases between the two ends. The CDR3 totals 13 residues. CDR3 sequence (DNA): TGCAGCGTTTTCGGGGATCGGGGATTTGAAGCTTTCTTT. It translates to CSVFGDRGFEAFF.

Concerning this clone itself: This same CDR3 is encoded by further DNA sequences in the sample. The chain recombines TRBV5-6 with TRBJ2-1; D uncertain. Germline CDR1 reads SGHDT; CDR2 reads YYEEEE. The CDR3 runs 11 residues. V was trimmed by 2 bases and J by 6 bases, leaving 3 bases between them. Here the CDR3 reads CASSFGNEQFF. DNA of the CDR3: TGTGCCAGCAGCTTCGGCAATGAGCAGTTCTTC.

As to this clone: The sample carries other DNA sequences with the same CDR3. V is TRBV7-9 and J is TRBJ2-7; no clear D. The V end was cut by 1 base, the J end by 2 bases, with 9 bases between. Germline-derived CDR1 and CDR2 are SEHNR and FQNEAQ (reference sequence). The CDR3 length is 14 residues. CDR3 residues: CASSLGGETYEQYF. In DNA form, the CDR3 reads TGTGCCAGCAGCTTAGGTGGCGAAACCTACGAGCAGTACTTC.

The rearrangement joins TRBV4-1 to TRBJ2-7, with no clear D. Trimming cost V 1 base and J 7 bases, with 14 bases left between them. The CDR3 is 14 amino acids. Germline CDR1 MGHRA, CDR2 YSYEKL. Written as DNA, the CDR3 is TGCGCCAGCAGCCAAGCGAGTACACTCTATGAGCAGTACTTC. Its translation is CASSQASTLYEQYF.

The rearrangement joins TRBV5-1 to TRBJ1-5, with D tentatively TRBD1 (5 bases). V was shortened by 4 bases and J by 3 bases, with 14 bases between the two germline ends. The CDR3 runs 15 residues. Germline assignment: CDR1 SGHRS and CDR2 YFSETQ. CDR3 bases: TGCGCCAGCAGCCTCCTGGGAGGGGACAATCAGCCCCAGCATTTT. Protein sequence: CASSLLGGDNQPQHF.

V is TRBV7-2 and J is TRBJ2-2; TRBD1 is a possible D gene (7 bases). This CDR3 has 16 residues. Germline CDR1 reads SGHTA; CDR2 reads FQGNSA. Trimming pared 5 bases from V and 4 bases from J, leaving 17 bases between. The CDR3: CASSQGEEGLTGELFF. DNA of the CDR3: TGTGCCAGCAGCCAGGGGGAGGAGGGACTCACCGGGGAGCTGTTTTTT.

This clone appeared once. This rearrangement joins TRBV6-5 to TRBJ2-6; D unresolved. The CDR3 sequence is 13 residues long. Trimming cost V 7 bases and J 4 bases, with 8 bases left between them. The germline V gene has CDR1 MNHEY and CDR2 SVGAGI. CDR3 in amino acids: CASTPRGANVLTF. CDR3 coding DNA: TGTGCCAGCACCCCCCGCGGGGCCAACGTCCTGACTTTC.

The chain has TRBV14 and TRBJ2-3; a possible D gene is TRBD2 (6 bases). Germline V CDR1 and CDR2: SGHDN, FVKESK. This CDR3 comprises 15 residues. Trimming removed 1 base at V and 2 bases at J, with 10 bases between. The CDR3 reads CASSQVAVITDTQYF. CDR3 nucleotides: TGTGCCAGCAGCCAAGTAGCGGTAATCACAGATACGCAGTATTTT.

The chain recombines TRBV6-1 with TRBJ2-7; 8 bases are a match to TRBD2. J gave up 0 bases and V 1 base, and 11 bases lay outside the gene matches. This CDR3 is 18 amino acids long. CDR1 and CDR2 (germline): MNHNS, SASEGT. CDR3 nucleotides: TGTGCCAGCAGTGAAGGGGCTAGCGGGTTTTCCTACTCCTACGAGCAGTACTTC. Protein sequence: CASSEGASGFSYSYEQYF.

With regard to this clone: Mismatch with germline at one junction end may stem from a read error. The chain joins TRBV7-9 to TRBJ2-7; 8 nucleotides match TRBD1. Germline V gene sequence: CDR1 SEHNR, CDR2 FQNEAQ (reference sequence). The CDR3 totals 13 residues. As DNA, the CDR3 is TGTGCCAGCAGCTTAGTGGTCCAGGGGGCTTTGGACTTC. It specifies CASSLVVQGALDF. The full variable domain, completed using reference TRBV7-9 and TRBJ2-7, is DTGVSQNPRHKITKRGQNVTFRCDPISEHNRLYWYRQTLGQGPEFLTYFQNEAQLEKSRLLSDRFSAERPKGSFSTLEIQRTEQGDSAMYLCASSLVVQGALDFGPGTRLTVT.

CDR3: CASSPSPTGNEQFF. CDR3 nucleotides: TGTGCCAGCAGCCCTTCCCCGACGGGCAATGAGCAGTTCTTC. The chain carries TRBV11-2 and TRBJ2-1; no definite D call. The germline V and J ends were trimmed by 5 bases and 6 bases, with 14 bases remaining between them. There are 14 residues in the CDR3. The germline CDR1 and CDR2 sequences are SGHAT and FQNNGV.

Details on this clone: Different DNA sequences within this sample yield the same CDR3. The J gene is TRBJ2-3, the V gene TRBV9, with D perhaps matching TRBD2 (7 bases). The germline V and J ends were trimmed by 0 bases and 1 base, with 15 bases remaining between them. The V gene's germline CDR1 is SGDLS and CDR2 YYNGEE. The CDR3 spans 17 residues. In nucleotides, the CDR3 is TGTGCCAGCAGCGTAGAGGGGGGAAGCGGGGGCACAGATACGCAGTATTTT. This translates into CASSVEGGSGGTDTQYF.

The chain uses TRBV6-6 and TRBJ1-1, with 12 bases lining up with TRBD1. The CDR3 extends over 14 amino acids. Looked up from germline, CDR1 is MNHNY and CDR2 is SVGAGI (reference sequence). V trimming: 7 bases; J trimming: 4 bases; junction bases outside the gene matches: 4. The CDR3 sequence: CASTGTGGTTEAFF. The CDR3 nucleotides read TGTGCCAGCACCGGGACAGGGGGCACCACTGAAGCTTTCTTT.

V usage is TRBV27 and J usage is TRBJ1-2; D possibly corresponds to TRBD1 (6 bases). CDR3 length equals 15 residues. Deletions cut 6 bases from V and 0 bases from J, with 14 bases between. CDR1 and CDR2 (germline): MNHEY, SMNVEV (reference sequence). CDR3: CASSLGGSANYGYTF. CDR3 DNA sequence: TGTGCCAGCAGCCTAGGGGGGTCGGCTAACTATGGCTACACCTTC.

This rearrangement joins TRBV5-5 to TRBJ2-7; no reliable D call. This CDR3 has 13 residues. Germline CDR1 SGHKS, CDR2 YYEKEE (reference sequence). V was trimmed by 2 bases and J by 5 bases, leaving 11 bases between them. As DNA, the CDR3 is TGTGCCAGCAGCTTCAGCCCGGAAAACGAGCAGTACTTC. Protein: CASSFSPENEQYF.

On this clone: Other DNA sequences in this specimen translate into the identical CDR3. V and J are TRBV5-4 and TRBJ2-5, with D perhaps assigned TRBD1 or TRBD2 (5 bases each). There are 13 residues in the CDR3. Trimming cost V 1 base and J 3 bases, with 7 bases left between them. Germline lookup yields CDR1 SGHNT and CDR2 YYREEE (reference sequence). CDR3 coding DNA: TGTGCCAGCAGCTTGAGAGGGGAAGAGACCCAGTACTTC. This gives the protein CASSLRGEETQYF.

V usage is TRBV9 and J usage is TRBJ2-2; 10 positions agree with TRBD1. This CDR3 contains 17 residues. J gave up 7 bases and V 1 base, and 10 bases lay outside the gene matches. Germline-derived CDR1 and CDR2 are SGDLS and YYNGEE. This CDR3 reads CASSVPPGQGLFGELFF. CDR3 nucleotide sequence: TGTGCCAGCAGCGTACCTCCGGGACAGGGGCTCTTCGGGGAGCTGTTTTTT.

This clone was recorded once. The chain links TRBV29-1 to TRBJ2-1, with 13 bases matching TRBD2. Germline CDR1 reads SQVTM; CDR2 reads ANQGSEA. V lost 2 bases and J lost 7; bases outside the gene matches: 5. The CDR3 is 15 residues long. In DNA, the CDR3 is TGCAGCGTTGAAACTAGCGGGGGGGCTCAAAATGAGCAGTTCTTC. Protein: CSVETSGGAQNEQFF.

This clone was observed a single time. The J gene is TRBJ2-2, the V gene TRBV10-2; 9 nucleotides align to TRBD1. The CDR3 covers 15 residues. V shed 6 bases, J shed 5 bases, and the junction held 7 bases outside the gene matches. Germline V gene sequence: CDR1 WSHSY, CDR2 SAAADI. The CDR3 loop is CASSLQGADTGELFF. DNA for the CDR3: TGCGCCAGCAGCTTACAGGGGGCGGATACCGGGGAGCTGTTTTTT.

The genes are TRBV11-2 and TRBJ2-6; maybe TRBD1 (5 bases). V dropped 0 bases and J dropped 0 bases, with 15 bases sitting between them. CDR1 and CDR2 (germline): SGHAT, FQNNGV. The CDR3 runs to 19 residues. CDR3 in DNA: TGTGCCAGCAGCTTAGATCTGTCAGGGTGGAGCTCTGGGGCCAACGTCCTGACTTTC. Translated: CASSLDLSGWSSGANVLTF.

This clone was recorded once. The J gene is TRBJ2-7, the V gene TRBV6-1, with D possibly matching TRBD2 (6 bases). The germline gives CDR1 MNHNS, CDR2 SASEGT. This CDR3 spans 13 amino acids. The V and J ends lost 6 bases and 5 bases respectively, with 14 bases between them. The CDR3 loop reads CASSPGGKDEQYF. For the CDR3, the DNA is TGTGCCAGCAGCCCTGGAGGGAAAGACGAGCAGTACTTC.

This CDR3 is CASSEPTGTGNYEQYF. CDR3 in DNA: TGTGCCAGCAGTGAACCGACCGGGACAGGAAACTACGAGCAGTACTTC. The V call is TRBV25-1, the J call TRBJ2-7; 8 nucleotides agree with TRBD1. The junction had 9 bases not matched to a gene; V was cut back by 2 bases and J by 3 bases. Germline loops: CDR1 MGHDK, CDR2 SYGVNS. The CDR3 totals 16 residues.

This chain uses TRBV7-8 with TRBJ2-5; TRBD2 aligns across 9 bases. Germline loops: CDR1 SGHVS, CDR2 FQNEAQ. The CDR3 length is 17 residues. J was trimmed by 5 bases and V by 2 bases; bases with no gene match: 12. CDR3 amino acids: CASSLRLAGTLGETQYF. The CDR3 DNA reads as TGTGCCAGCAGCTTACGGCTAGCGGGGACTCTTGGGGAGACCCAGTACTTC.